The entry below gives a single T cell receptor (beta chain) sequence along with its context. An end of the junction does not agree with germline; a read error may underlie this. The entry originates in a study of blood T cells in healthy people across ages. Next came a second PCR, run for about 6 to 12 cycles, which used a sample-barcoded 5' primer along with a J-beta primer mix. MiXCR, run by TCRdb on the 5' RACE reads, gives a single entry per CDR3 protein. The table includes under 2 million distinct CDR3 sequences, roughly a third detected once. The CDR3 has 14 amino acids. CDR1 and CDR2 from the germline V gene are SGHVS and FQNEAQ.

This sequence joins TRBV7-8 and TRBJ2-3, with D hard to call. The TCR was taken from a woman in her 30s in good health. Sequencing input: blood. CDR3 coding DNA: TGTGTCAGCAGCTCCGCCGTAGGTCCAGATACGCAGTATTTT. It specifies CVSSSAVGPDTQYF.